These T cell receptor beta chains were read from a single sample in a study of OX40 agonist ivuxolimab in advanced cancers. The table came from immunoSEQ multiplex PCR; TCRdb's copy has only in-frame clones and leaves some out. Of 40,000 or so clones listed, 89% are singletons. The source was CD4+ or CD8+ T cells sorted from blood, collected in a trial of the OX40 agonist ivuxolimab. The source of these receptors is an adult with an advanced solid tumor such as melanoma, head and neck, liver or kidney cancer. Each CDR3 is given with its conserved first and last residue. Fields, in order: V gene, D gene, clone size, J gene, CDR3 protein, CDR3 DNA. The D gene is left open where the match is weak. Clone size is given for some rows only: seen once, a few or many times, or a class if the clone is expanded.

V: TRBV7-8
D: TRBD2
size: .
J: TRBJ2-1
CDR3: CASSAGTTYNEQFF
DNA: TGTGCCAGCAGCGCCGGGACTACATACAATGAGCAGTTCTTC

V: TRBV4-3
D: .
size: .
J: TRBJ2-5
CDR3: CASSFRLQETQYF
DNA: TGCGCCAGCAGCTTTCGACTTCAAGAGACCCAGTACTTC

V: TRBV11-3
D: TRBD1
size: .
J: TRBJ2-2
CDR3: CASGQGATGELFF
DNA: TGTGCCAGCGGACAGGGGGCGACCGGGGAGCTGTTTTTT

V: TRBV5-1
D: .
size: .
J: TRBJ1-6
CDR3: CASSLGPGAYNSPLHF
DNA: TGCGCCAGCAGCTTGGGACCGGGGGCCTATAATTCACCCCTCCACTTT

V: TRBV2
D: TRBD2
size: once
J: TRBJ2-3
CDR3: CASSRLAGGTTDTQYF
DNA: TGTGCCAGCAGTCGTCTAGCGGGGGGCACCACAGATACGCAGTATTTT

V: TRBV30
D: .
size: .
J: TRBJ2-1
CDR3: CACTGANYNEQFF
DNA: TGTGCCTGCACGGGGGCTAACTACAATGAGCAGTTCTTC

V: TRBV4-3
D: .
size: .
J: TRBJ1-4
CDR3: CASSQEGGARGEKLFF
DNA: TGCGCCAGCAGCCAAGAAGGCGGGGCGAGGGGTGAAAAACTGTTTTTT

V: TRBV25-1
D: .
size: .
J: TRBJ1-2
CDR3: CASSQGPGQGQYGYTF
DNA: TGTGCCAGCAGTCAGGGCCCAGGGCAGGGGCAATATGGCTACACCTTC

V: TRBV10-3
D: .
size: .
J: TRBJ1-1
CDR3: CAIRRGFTEAFF
DNA: TGTGCCATCAGGCGGGGTTTCACTGAAGCTTTCTTT

V: TRBV6-5
D: .
size: .
J: TRBJ2-7
CDR3: CASSPDTQFYEQYF
DNA: TGTGCCAGCAGCCCGGACACCCAATTTTACGAGCAGTACTTC

V: TRBV7-9
D: TRBD2
size: .
J: TRBJ2-3
CDR3: CASNLASGRTDTQYF
DNA: TGTGCCAGCAACCTCGCTAGCGGGCGCACAGATACGCAGTATTTT

V: TRBV6-5
D: .
size: .
J: TRBJ1-3
CDR3: CASSYAGDSGNTIYF
DNA: TGTGCCAGCAGTTACGCAGGGGACTCTGGAAACACCATATATTTT

V: TRBV11-3
D: .
size: .
J: TRBJ1-3
CDR3: CASSFGLGMGTIYF
DNA: TGTGCCAGCAGCTTCGGACTGGGGATGGGCACCATATATTTT

V: TRBV15
D: .
size: .
J: TRBJ1-6
CDR3: CATSRVIVGYNSPLHF
DNA: TGTGCCACCAGCAGAGTTATTGTTGGTTATAATTCACCCCTCCACTTT

V: TRBV7-2
D: .
size: .
J: TRBJ1-4
CDR3: CASSFKSINEKLFF
DNA: TGTGCCAGCAGCTTCAAATCCATTAATGAAAAACTGTTTTTT

V: TRBV10-3
D: .
size: .
J: TRBJ2-5
CDR3: CAISVSSGDQYF
DNA: TGTGCCATCAGTGTATCCAGTGGGGACCAGTACTTC

V: TRBV11-2
D: .
size: .
J: TRBJ2-5
CDR3: CASSPPASEQETQYF
DNA: TGTGCCAGCAGCCCGCCCGCTAGCGAGCAAGAGACCCAGTACTTC

V: TRBV5-1
D: TRBD1
size: .
J: TRBJ2-2
CDR3: CASSWRQGANTGELFF
DNA: TGCGCCAGCAGCTGGCGACAGGGGGCGAACACCGGGGAGCTGTTTTTT

V: TRBV5-1
D: .
size: .
J: TRBJ1-4
CDR3: CASSRQSGPDEKLFF
DNA: TGCGCCAGCAGCCGTCAATCCGGGCCCGATGAAAAACTGTTTTTT

V: TRBV7-2
D: .
size: .
J: TRBJ2-7
CDR3: CASSLDRFYEQYF
DNA: TGTGCCAGCAGCCTTGACAGGTTCTACGAGCAGTACTTC

V: TRBV15
D: TRBD2
size: .
J: TRBJ2-4
CDR3: CATSRDLSGGRGNIQYF
DNA: TGTGCCACCAGCAGAGATCTCAGCGGGGGCCGAGGAAACATTCAGTACTTC

V: TRBV5-6
D: .
size: .
J: TRBJ2-5
CDR3: CASSAQETQYF
DNA: TGTGCCAGCAGCGCCCAAGAGACCCAGTACTTC

V: TRBV9
D: .
size: .
J: TRBJ2-3
CDR3: CASSPTNRVSTDTQYF
DNA: TGTGCCAGCAGCCCCACGAACAGGGTTAGCACAGATACGCAGTATTTT

V: TRBV18
D: .
size: .
J: TRBJ1-1
CDR3: CASSRGENTEAFF
DNA: TGTGCCAGCTCCCGGGGGGAGAACACTGAAGCTTTCTTT

V: TRBV4-3
D: .
size: .
J: TRBJ1-2
CDR3: CASSQGTDYGYTF
DNA: TGCGCCAGCAGCCAAGGGACAGACTATGGCTACACCTTC

V: TRBV6-6
D: .
size: .
J: TRBJ2-7
CDR3: CASSTAQGHTYEQYF
DNA: TGTGCCAGCAGCACAGCCCAAGGACACACCTACGAGCAGTACTTC

V: TRBV4-2
D: .
size: .
J: TRBJ2-1
CDR3: CASSQDQGFNEQFF
DNA: TGTGCCAGCAGCCAAGATCAAGGCTTCAATGAGCAGTTCTTC

V: TRBV19
D: TRBD2
size: .
J: TRBJ2-3
CDR3: CASNGGEPDTQYF
DNA: TGTGCCAGTAACGGGGGGGAACCAGATACGCAGTATTTT

V: TRBV2
D: TRBD1
size: .
J: TRBJ2-7
CDR3: CASSRTGTNSYEQYF
DNA: TGTGCCAGCAGTCGGACAGGAACTAACTCCTACGAGCAGTACTTC

V: TRBV11-2
D: .
size: .
J: TRBJ1-1
CDR3: CASSLGRDTEAFF
DNA: TGTGCCAGCAGCTTAGGCCGGGACACTGAAGCTTTCTTT

V: TRBV6-1
D: .
size: .
J: TRBJ1-1
CDR3: CASTGQVNTEAFF
DNA: TGTGCCAGCACCGGACAAGTGAACACTGAAGCTTTCTTT

V: TRBV15
D: .
size: .
J: TRBJ1-3
CDR3: CATGQGSGNTIYF
DNA: TGTGCCACCGGGCAGGGTTCTGGAAACACCATATATTTT

V: TRBV6-6
D: .
size: .
J: TRBJ1-2
CDR3: CASSSGTVYGYTF
DNA: TGTGCCAGCAGTTCCGGGACTGTCTATGGCTACACCTTC

V: TRBV4-1
D: .
size: .
J: TRBJ2-5
CDR3: CASSQDGPGMETQYF
DNA: TGCGCCAGCAGCCAAGATGGTCCAGGGATGGAGACCCAGTACTTC

V: TRBV15
D: TRBD1
size: .
J: TRBJ1-4
CDR3: CATSRLSGTGNEKLFF
DNA: TGTGCCACCAGCAGACTCTCCGGGACAGGGAACGAAAAACTGTTTTTT

V: TRBV25-1
D: TRBD1
size: .
J: TRBJ1-5
CDR3: CASSDPGTGGDQPQHF
DNA: TGTGCCAGCAGTGACCCCGGGACAGGGGGCGATCAGCCCCAGCATTTT

V: TRBV6-5
D: TRBD1
size: .
J: TRBJ2-7
CDR3: CASSYNRGFAYEQYF
DNA: TGTGCCAGCAGTTACAACAGGGGCTTCGCCTACGAGCAGTACTTC

V: TRBV6-5
D: .
size: few
J: TRBJ1-1
CDR3: CASSYGRGNTEAFF
DNA: TGTGCCAGCAGTTACGGGAGGGGGAACACTGAAGCTTTCTTT

V: TRBV4-3
D: .
size: .
J: TRBJ1-5
CDR3: CASSQNFGGYQPQHF
DNA: TGCGCCAGCAGCCAAAACTTCGGGGGTTATCAGCCCCAGCATTTT

V: TRBV5-1
D: .
size: .
J: TRBJ2-1
CDR3: CASSLGTVHNEQFF
DNA: TGCGCCAGCAGCTTGGGGACAGTTCACAATGAGCAGTTCTTC

V: TRBV29-1
D: TRBD2
size: .
J: TRBJ2-5
CDR3: CSVTGLAGKSDQYF
DNA: TGCAGCGTTACGGGACTAGCGGGCAAAAGCGACCAGTACTTC